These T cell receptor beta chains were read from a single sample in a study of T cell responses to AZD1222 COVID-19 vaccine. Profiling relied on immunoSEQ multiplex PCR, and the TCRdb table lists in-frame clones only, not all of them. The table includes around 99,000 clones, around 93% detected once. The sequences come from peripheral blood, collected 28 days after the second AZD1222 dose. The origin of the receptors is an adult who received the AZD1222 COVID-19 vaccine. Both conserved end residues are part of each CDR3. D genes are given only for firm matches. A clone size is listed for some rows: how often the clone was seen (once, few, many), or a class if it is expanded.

DNA: TGTGCCAGCAGCCTACTGACAGGGGGCGGTGGCTACACCTTC; CDR3: CASSLLTGGGGYTF; D: TRBD1; V: TRBV5-8; J: TRBJ1-2; size: .
DNA: TGTGCCAGCACCGACAGCGGGACAGGGAATGGCTACACCTTC; CDR3: CASTDSGTGNGYTF; D: TRBD1; V: TRBV6-5; J: TRBJ1-2; size: .
DNA: TGTGCCAGTAGTATATCCAGGGGGCTGATCTATGGCTACACCTTC; CDR3: CASSISRGLIYGYTF; D: TRBD1; V: TRBV19; J: TRBJ1-2; size: .
DNA: TGTGCCAGCAGCTCCCTCGGAGAGACAACTAATGAAAAACTGTTTTTT; CDR3: CASSSLGETTNEKLFF; D: .; V: TRBV5-4; J: TRBJ1-4; size: .
DNA: TGTGCCAGCAGTTTAGTTGCGGGGGGGAATCAGCCCCAGCATTTT; CDR3: CASSLVAGGNQPQHF; D: .; V: TRBV27; J: TRBJ1-5; size: .
DNA: TGTGCCAGCAGCCCCGGGGGTAGCGTCAATGAGCAGTTCTTC; CDR3: CASSPGGSVNEQFF; D: .; V: TRBV7-2; J: TRBJ2-1; size: .
DNA: TGTGCCAGCAGTTTAGGCACTGAAGCTTTCTTT; CDR3: CASSLGTEAFF; D: .; V: TRBV28; J: TRBJ1-1; size: .
DNA: TGTGCCAGCAGCCCAGGGTACTATGGCTACACCTTC; CDR3: CASSPGYYGYTF; D: .; V: TRBV7-8; J: TRBJ1-2; size: once
DNA: TGTGCCAGCAGCTTACCCCCGGGGGGAGTAACTAGCACAGATACGCAGTATTTT; CDR3: CASSLPPGGVTSTDTQYF; D: TRBD2; V: TRBV7-9; J: TRBJ2-3; size: .
DNA: TGTGCCAGCAGTGCCGAGGGGGGATTTCAGCCCCAGCATTTT; CDR3: CASSAEGGFQPQHF; D: .; V: TRBV2; J: TRBJ1-5; size: .
DNA: TGTGCCAGCAGTTTACAGGGTATTCGCGCCGAAAAACTGTTTTTT; CDR3: CASSLQGIRAEKLFF; D: .; V: TRBV9; J: TRBJ1-4; size: .
DNA: TGTGCCAGCAGTGAAGACAGGCCTCGGGCGGGTGGCTACACCTTC; CDR3: CASSEDRPRAGGYTF; D: .; V: TRBV6-1; J: TRBJ1-2; size: .